The clone carrying this TCR beta chain has more than one count but fewer than ten. Its antigen is currently unknown. The authors obtained over 95% purity in all sorted populations. The sample is drawn from a study of beta chain features in type 1 diabetes. For the study at large: Healthy donors, compared against patients, showed similar age, gender and cell yields.

The study, taken as a whole, reports: Small HLA sub-analyses could not settle whether HLA shapes TCRB rearrangement. When Type 1 diabetes patients were examined, their TCRB CDR3s proved moderately but significantly shorter in all four CD4+ subsets.

Trimming took 5 bases from V and 0 from J; bases not matched to a gene: 6. This CDR3 contains 15 residues. Germline V lookup: CDR1 SEHNR, CDR2 FQNEAQ (reference sequence). All of the isolated RNA was reverse transcribed, so expressed TCRB transcripts were sequenced. Sequencing used immunoSEQ multiplex PCR; TCRdb keeps in-frame clones, though not all of them. The sample records almost 250,000 clones, 13% to 15% being singletons. The sequenced sample consisted of naive CD4+ T cells from blood. The gene calls are TRBV7-9 and TRBJ1-1; TRBD1 matches 7 bases. The sequence was obtained from a woman aged 40 to 50 in good health. CDR3 bases: TGTGCCAGCAGCATCCGACAGGGAGTGAACACTGAAGCTTTCTTT. Amino acids: CASSIRQGVNTEAFF.